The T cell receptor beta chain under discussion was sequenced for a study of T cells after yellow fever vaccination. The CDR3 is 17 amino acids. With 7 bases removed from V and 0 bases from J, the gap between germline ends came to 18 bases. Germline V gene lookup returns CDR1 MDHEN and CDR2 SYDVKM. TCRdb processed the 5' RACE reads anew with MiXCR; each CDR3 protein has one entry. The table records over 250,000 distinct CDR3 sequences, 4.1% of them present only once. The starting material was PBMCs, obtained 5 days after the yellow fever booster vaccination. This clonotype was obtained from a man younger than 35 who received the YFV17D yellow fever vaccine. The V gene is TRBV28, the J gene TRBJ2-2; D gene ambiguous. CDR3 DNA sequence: TGTGCCAGCATATCCCAAGGCACAGCCTCGAACACCGGGGAGCTGTTTTTT. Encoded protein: CASISQGTASNTGELFF.